These 8 T cell receptor beta chains originate from one sample sequenced in a study of tumor-infiltrating lymphocytes in primary liver carcinoma. Without any cell sorting, roughly 17-31 mg of bulk tissue yielded co-extracted RNA and DNA. Synthesis of TCR beta cDNA was carried out from 450 to 650 ng total RNA with a constant-region primer. Slightly modified ARM-PCR, run as three nested multiplex PCR rounds, produced the TCR beta libraries. In the first two PCR rounds, TRBV1-TRBV30 forward primers were paired with a C-beta reverse primer, and each round lasted roughly 10 cycles. TCRdb called the multiplex PCR reads again in MiXCR, with one record for every CDR3 protein. The sample has approximately 64,000 distinct CDR3 sequences, around 64% seen once. Sequencing used liver tumor tissue from sampling region 4. Subset defined: tumor region T4, right-lateral pole. These receptors were collected from a man aged 35-49 years with primary liver carcinoma and hepatitis B virus infection.

This clonotype showed up just once. The chain is built from TRBV20-1 and TRBJ2-7; TRBD2 is a possible D gene (5 bases). Germline V lookup: CDR1 DFQATT, CDR2 SNEGSKA (reference sequence). This CDR3 has 14 amino acids. The V and J ends lost 0 bases and 5 bases respectively, with 14 bases between them. CDR3 amino acids: CSARDLAAGNEQYF. CDR3 nucleotide sequence: TGCAGTGCTAGAGATCTGGCAGCCGGGAACGAGCAGTACTTC.

This rearrangement joins TRBV6-5 to TRBJ1-1, with 7 positions matching TRBD1. Germline V gives CDR1 MNHEY, CDR2 SVGAGI. CDR3 length: 14 residues. J gave up 4 bases and V 6 bases, and 8 bases lay outside the gene matches. The DNA of the CDR3 is TGTGCCAGCAGCTTCGGACAGGCCAGCACTGAAGCTTTCTTT. Translating gives CASSFGQASTEAFF.

The V gene is TRBV6-6, the J gene TRBJ2-7, with TRBD2 identical over 9 bases. CDR1 and CDR2 from the germline V gene are MNHNY and SVGAGI (reference sequence). V shed 9 bases, J shed 2 bases, and the junction held 26 bases outside the gene matches. This CDR3 comprises 20 residues. CDR3: CASSHSYHGIPTSGTYEQYF. The CDR3 DNA sequence: TGTGCCAGTAGTCACTCGTATCACGGGATTCCGACTAGCGGAACCTACGAGCAGTACTTC.

Concerning this clonotype itself: An end of the junction does not agree with germline; a read error may underlie this. This chain connects TRBV6-5 to TRBJ2-7, with TRBD2 identical over 7 bases. CDR1 is MNHEY and CDR2 is SVGAGI in the germline V gene. There are 15 residues in the CDR3. The CDR3 loop is CASRKKPGGSCEQYF. The CDR3 region has the DNA TGTGCCAGCAGAAAAAAACCGGGAGGCTCCTGCGAGCAATACTTC.

On this clonotype itself: The junction departs from the called germline gene at one end, perhaps through a read error. This chain connects TRBV6-2 or TRBV6-3 to TRBJ2-2; 9 positions agree with TRBD1. This CDR3 is built from 15 residues. Looked up from germline, CDR1 is MNHEY and CDR2 is SVGEGT. The CDR3 DNA is TGTGCCAGCGATTCCGGGACAGGGCACACCGGGGAACTGTTTTTT. It is translated as CASDSGTGHTGELFF.

In the case of this clonotype: At one of its ends the junction is not consistent with the germline gene, which may arise from a read error. The rearrangement links TRBV10-2 to TRBJ2-7; TRBD1 aligns across 11 bases. The CDR3 is made up of 15 amino acids. Germline values: CDR1 WSHSY, CDR2 SAAADI. This chain's CDR3 is CASNPGQGVLYEQYF. CDR3 nucleotides: TGTGCCAGCAACCCGGGACAGGGGGTATTATACGAGCAGTACTTC.

This clonotype has just a few counts. The chain links TRBV5-6 to TRBJ2-7; TRBD2 matches 8 bases. Germline CDR1 and CDR2: SGHDT and YYEEEE. Trimming took 3 bases from V and 3 from J; bases not matched to a gene: 8. There are 15 residues in the CDR3. As DNA, the CDR3 is TGTGCCAGCAGCTGGCCCGGGACTAGGGACTACGAGCAGTACTTC. Protein: CASSWPGTRDYEQYF.

About this clonotype itself: A junction boundary mismatches the germline segment, possibly from a read error. The rearrangement uses TRBV6-1 and TRBJ2-7, with 9 positions matching TRBD1. Per germline, CDR1 MNHNS and CDR2 SASEGT. CDR3 length: 13 amino acids. Here the CDR3 reads CASGDGDRAEQYF. CDR3 DNA sequence: TGTGCCAGCGGTGACGGGGACAGGGCCGAGCAGTATTTC.